A selection of T cell receptor beta chains follows, all from one sample in a study of T cells in Graves' hyperthyroidism and ophthalmopathy. A single record per CDR3 protein comes from TCRdb applying MiXCR to the multiplex PCR reads. The data show around 690,000 distinct CDR3 sequences, roughly 17% seen once. Sequenced material: blood. Source of these receptors: a man aged 50 to 59 with Graves' hyperthyroidism. The CDR3 runs from the conserved cysteine through the conserved F or W. D genes are given only for firm matches. Expanded clones are given a class, and other clones once, few, many or no size at all.

CDR3 DNA	CDR3 protein	D gene	clone size	V gene	J gene
TGCGCCAGCAGCCGCGGAGGGACAGGGTCCACCGGGGAGCTGTTTTTT	CASSRGGTGSTGELFF	TRBD1	NA	TRBV5-1	TRBJ2-2
TGTGCCACCAGTGACCCGGGCCAACAACAAGAGACCCAGTACTTC	CATSDPGQQQETQYF	NA	NA	TRBV24-1	TRBJ2-5
TGTGCCAGCAGTTTCCCGGCAGGGCGCTATGGCTACACCTTC	CASSFPAGRYGYTF	NA	many	TRBV28	TRBJ1-2
TGTGCCAGCAGTTTTCGGCAGGGGGAAAAGCCCCAGCATTTT	CASSFRQGEKPQHF	TRBD1	many	TRBV12-3/TRBV12-4	TRBJ1-5
TGTGCCAGCAGCCCAACCCGTTCCTACGAGCAGTACTTC	CASSPTRSYEQYF	NA	many	TRBV9	TRBJ2-7
TGTGCCAGCAGTTTCTCCTCTGGAGGGGAGGGTTTGGATGAGCAGTTCTTC	CASSFSSGGEGLDEQFF	TRBD2	many	TRBV28	TRBJ2-1
TGTGCCAGCAGTGATTCATATTCTATGAACACTGAAGCTTTCTTT	CASSDSYSMNTEAFF	NA	many	TRBV25-1	TRBJ1-1
TGTGCCAGCAGTAGGACAGTACTCGGCAATCAGCCCCAGCATTTT	CASSRTVLGNQPQHF	NA	NA	TRBV28	TRBJ1-5
TGTGCCAGCAAACCGGGGGGGACGGGTAATTACGAGCAGTACTTC	CASKPGGTGNYEQYF	TRBD2	many	TRBV28	TRBJ2-7
TGTGCCAGCAGCTTAAACCCCGGACTAGCGGGAGGAAATGAGCAGTTCTTC	CASSLNPGLAGGNEQFF	TRBD2	many	TRBV7-3	TRBJ2-1
TGTGCCAGCAGCTTGAAGGGCGGGAGGGCCTCCCCAGATACGCAGTATTTT	CASSLKGGRASPDTQYF	TRBD2	NA	TRBV11-1	TRBJ2-3
TGCGCCAGCAGTAGACAGGGGGCAGTGATTGAAGCTTTCTTT	CASSRQGAVIEAFF	TRBD1	NA	TRBV10-2	TRBJ1-1
TGCAGCGTTGTCAGGGAATCTTACGAGCAGTACTTC	CSVVRESYEQYF	NA	many	TRBV29-1	TRBJ2-7
TGTGCCACCCAAGACAGGGTAGAGACCCAGTACTTC	CATQDRVETQYF	TRBD1	many	TRBV30	TRBJ2-5
TGCAGTGCTAGACTAGCGGGAGTATTGGAGCAGTTCTTC	CSARLAGVLEQFF	TRBD2	NA	TRBV20-1	TRBJ2-1
TGCGCCAGCAGCTTGAACCAGGAGAATGAAAAACTGTTTTTT	CASSLNQENEKLFF	NA	many	TRBV5-1	TRBJ1-4
TGTGCCAGCAGTTCGGTGGGAGGGAGAAATGAGCAGTTCTTC	CASSSVGGRNEQFF	TRBD2	many	TRBV6-2/TRBV6-3	TRBJ2-1
TGCGCCAGCAGCGCGCCGGGACAGGAGAATGAAAAACTGTTTTTT	CASSAPGQENEKLFF	TRBD1	many	TRBV5-1	TRBJ1-4
TGTGCCAGCAGCCCCGGCAGGGTGCAGGAAAAACTGTTTTTT	CASSPGRVQEKLFF	NA	NA	TRBV3-1	TRBJ1-4
TGTGCCAGCAGCTTAGGGCCCAGCGGGAACACAGATACGCAGTATTTT	CASSLGPSGNTDTQYF	TRBD2	many	TRBV5-5	TRBJ2-3
TGTGCCAGCAGTTGGATTCAGGGGGCCAACTACAATGAGCAGTTCTTC	CASSWIQGANYNEQFF	TRBD1	many	TRBV6-5	TRBJ2-1
TGTGCCAGTAGTATAGAGGAGAGGTACAATGAGCAGTTCTTC	CASSIEERYNEQFF	NA	once	TRBV19	TRBJ2-1
TGTGCCAGCAGTTACTCCTGGACTAGCGGGAGATACGAGCAGTACTTC	CASSYSWTSGRYEQYF	TRBD2	NA	TRBV6-5	TRBJ2-7
TGTGCCAGCAGTGCCCATCATGGAACGGGAGAGCAGTACTTC	CASSAHHGTGEQYF	NA	many	TRBV25-1	TRBJ2-7
TGCGCCAGCAGCCACGCGACTAGCGGGGTAGGTGAGCAGTTCTTC	CASSHATSGVGEQFF	TRBD2	few	TRBV4-1	TRBJ2-1
TGTGCCAGCACCCAACCGGGGTTGCAAGGGCAGCCCCAGCATTTT	CASTQPGLQGQPQHF	NA	NA	TRBV12-3/TRBV12-4	TRBJ1-5
TGTGCCAGCAGCTTAGGTTTGGCTAGCGGGAGGCCCTTAGAGAGGAATGAGCAGTTCTTC	CASSLGLASGRPLERNEQFF	TRBD2	few	TRBV7-9	TRBJ2-1
TGTGCCAGCAGTTACGAACCCAAATACACCGGGGAGCTGTTTTTT	CASSYEPKYTGELFF	NA	NA	TRBV6-5	TRBJ2-2
TGTGCCAGCAGTTACAGGTCAGGGGAGCAGTACTTC	CASSYRSGEQYF	NA	NA	TRBV5-6	TRBJ2-7
TGTGCCAGCTCACCCGGTCCATTTGAAAACGACTATGGCTACACCTTC	CASSPGPFENDYGYTF	NA	many	TRBV18	TRBJ1-2
TGCAGTGCTAGAGATAACCCGGGGGTATTAACTGAAGCTTTCTTT	CSARDNPGVLTEAFF	NA	many	TRBV20-1	TRBJ1-1
TGTGCCAGCAGTGAAGAAAGGACAGCTGATGGCTACACCTTC	CASSEERTADGYTF	NA	few	TRBV2	TRBJ1-2
TGTGCCAGCCTCGACAGCTCCTACGAGCAGTACTTC	CASLDSSYEQYF	NA	many	TRBV28	TRBJ2-7
TGTGCCAGCAGAGCAGGGGGTTCGAGTCAGCCCCAGCATTTT	CASRAGGSSQPQHF	TRBD1	many	TRBV28	TRBJ1-5
TGCAGTGCTAGAGAGGCCTTAGCGGGAGCTCGCACTGAGCAGTTCTTC	CSAREALAGARTEQFF	TRBD2	NA	TRBV20-1	TRBJ2-1
TGTGCCAGCAGCTTAGAAGGTACTAGCGGGATATATGAGCAGTACTTC	CASSLEGTSGIYEQYF	TRBD2	NA	TRBV7-2	TRBJ2-7
TGCAGTGCTAGAGATCCCGCAACAGGGACCTACGAGCAGTACTTC	CSARDPATGTYEQYF	NA	many	TRBV20-1	TRBJ2-7
TGTGCCAGCAGCTTGGAGGTATCGGCGGGAGGTAGGGGGACCCAGTACTTC	CASSLEVSAGGRGTQYF	TRBD2	many	TRBV5-5	TRBJ2-5
TGTGCCAGCAGTTTCAATCTATTATCAGGGGTCGGCTACACCTTC	CASSFNLLSGVGYTF	NA	many	TRBV28	TRBJ1-2
TGTGCCAGCACTCCAGGAATAGCGGGAGGTAATGAGCAGTTCTTC	CASTPGIAGGNEQFF	TRBD2	NA	TRBV28	TRBJ2-1
TGTGCCAGCAGCTTGGGTTTAAGACGGCAGCAGAACACTGAAGCTTTCTTT	CASSLGLRRQQNTEAFF	NA	NA	TRBV5-8	TRBJ1-1
TGTGCCAGCAGCCCGACTAGCGCGAGCTCCTACAATGAGCAGTTCTTC	CASSPTSASSYNEQFF	TRBD2	many	TRBV27	TRBJ2-1
TGTGCCTGGAGTGAAGGGACTCTCCTTTACAATGAGCAGTTCTTC	CAWSEGTLLYNEQFF	NA	NA	TRBV30	TRBJ2-1
TGTGCCATCGGGACACCGAACTCCTACGAGCAGTACTTC	CAIGTPNSYEQYF	NA	NA	TRBV10-3	TRBJ2-7